The T cell receptor (beta chain) under discussion was sequenced for a study of cytomegalovirus exposure and HLA in healthy donors. Study-level findings and limits: Presence/absence analyses assumed roughly uniform sequencing depth across donors, which may not hold. Apart from CMV serostatus, no immune exposure information was available.

In the PCR, 60 Vbeta and 13 Jbeta primers were used. Per the original data handling: An analysis performed later counted 72 million or so unique TCR beta chains (approximately 11 million of them shared). Produced via immunoSEQ multiplex PCR; TCRdb's table is partial and in-frame only. V, J and clone size derive from that table, while D and trimming were established from the DNA sequence. The sample includes over 150,000 clones, around 64% seen only once; the top ten take under 3.5%. This CDR3 spans 13 amino acids. Between the trimmed V and J ends, which lost 4 bases and 0 bases, there was a span of 6 bases. Germline loops: CDR1 KGHSH, CDR2 LQKENI. Worth noting for this clone: The target antigen is unknown.

This TCR was sampled from a young woman in good health and CMV-seronegative. The genes are TRBV18 and TRBJ1-2; D is uncertain. The sequencing input was PBMCs. Written as DNA, the CDR3 is TGTGCCAGCTCACAACAGACTAACTATGGCTACACCTTC. Translation gives CASSQQTNYGYTF.